The clone carrying this TCR beta chain was counted between two and nine times. Its antigen is unidentified. Measured with immunoSEQ multiplex PCR; TCRdb has only the in-frame clones, and not every one. The sample yields around 12,000 clones, 70% to 80% seen once. Trimming removed 7 bases from V and 5 bases from J, with 15 bases in between. The CDR3 sequence is 14 residues long. In germline, CDR1 is SNHLY, CDR2 FYNNEI. This entry belongs to a study of regulatory dendritic cells for organ transplantation. Study-wide findings and caveats: The authors noted considerable between-person heterogeneity in alloreactive memory CD8+ cells. Regulatory dendritic cells appeared to expand memory CD8+ clones less than mature ones.

Allogeneic regulatory or mature dendritic cells were co-cultured for 4 to 6 days with CFSE-labeled sorted T cells at 1:10. FACS sorted CD4+ or CD8+ T cells into CD45RA+ naive and CD45RO+ memory. The rearrangement uses TRBV2 and TRBJ1-5; D uncertain. Material: naive CD4+ T cells from blood cultured with regulatory dendritic cells. Subset here: CD45RA+ naive T cells. The sequence was obtained from a human donor in good health. The CDR3, as DNA: TGTGCCAGCATGTCGCGGACTGGTGATCAGCCCCAGCATTTT. It specifies CASMSRTGDQPQHF.